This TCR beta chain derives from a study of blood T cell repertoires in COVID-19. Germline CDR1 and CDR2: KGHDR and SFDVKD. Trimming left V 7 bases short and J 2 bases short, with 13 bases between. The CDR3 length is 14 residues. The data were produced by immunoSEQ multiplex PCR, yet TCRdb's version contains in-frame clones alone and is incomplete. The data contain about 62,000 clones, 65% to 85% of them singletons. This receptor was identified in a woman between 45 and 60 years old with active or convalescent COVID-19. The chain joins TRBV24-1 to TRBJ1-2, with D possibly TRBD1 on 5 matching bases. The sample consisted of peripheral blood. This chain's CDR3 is CATSPGGTNYGYTF. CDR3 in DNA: TGTGCCACCAGCCCTGGGGGGACCAACTATGGCTACACCTTC.